This T cell receptor beta chain was recovered during a study of beta chain features in type 1 diabetes listed by TCRdb under 2018. Context from the whole study: No differences in mean age, gender distribution, total cell number or subset yield were found between patients and healthy donors. Across all samples, approximately 98,000,000 sorted cells were examined, and cell number per subset correlated strongly with RNA yield. The study compared the TCRB repertoires of sorted circulating CD4+ T cell subsets in recently diagnosed type 1 diabetes patients with those in matched healthy donors. Naive and central memory subsets were obtained from all 30 or so donors, but regulatory and stem cell-like memory subsets were isolated from only 8 patients and 8 healthy donors. The paper as a whole reports these results and caveats: Only small numbers of individuals were included in the HLA sub-analyses, which left unresolved whether HLA type had any influence on TCRB rearrangement. At VDJ recombination sites, patients with type 1 diabetes made fewer insertions and deleted more nucleotides, a pattern implying thymic rearrangement abnormalities. Shorter templates might have been favored by PCR, but patient and control samples were amplified and corrected together, so both groups would have been affected equally by any skew. In all four CD4+ subsets, TCRB CDR3 length was moderately but significantly shorter in type 1 diabetes patients. The naive, central memory and regulatory TCRB repertoires appeared to resemble one another more closely among patients than among healthy donors. Because cDNA was sequenced instead of genomic DNA, highly expressing activated cells could be over-represented, though the groups showed no difference in activation or CD3 levels.

The entire amount of isolated RNA was reverse transcribed using the High Capacity cDNA Reverse Transcription Kit, so the sequenced TCRB transcripts were expressed ones. Deep immunoSEQ sequencing was performed on naive, central memory and regulatory T cell samples, with an average of roughly 3.6 million total reads per sample. After sorted cells were lysed in RLT buffer, RNA was extracted with DNase-treated RNeasy Micro or Mini kits, with the choice depending on cell number. Each cell subset was processed separately to prevent cross-contamination, with patient and healthy donor samples processed together. TCRB sequences were amplified from cDNA with the immunoSEQ multiplex PCR, producing 87-bp fragments spanning the CDR3 region. Sequencing of the amplicons was performed on the Illumina HiSeq platform. As for the original processing: Synthetic template baselines were used to correct PCR bias computationally, reads within Hamming distance 2 were collapsed together, and singletons that could not be merged were discarded. Reads were aligned against IMGT so that V, D and J genes, CDR3 length and insertions or deletions at six rearrangement sites could be assigned. Clonotype counts were normalized to sorted cell number within each subset before computing true diversity and Gini coefficients with the tcR R package. The overlap coefficient, calculated on TCRB nucleotide sequences, was used to quantify repertoire sharing. Not all clones reach the TCRdb copy of this immuneACCESS table, which keeps in-frame sequences only. Checked studies attribute under half of the gap to unresolved V genes and leave the rest unexplained. For V, J and clone size, that table is used; D and trimming come from the DNA. This sample has 200,000 to 250,000 clones in its table, and around 9.9% of those were observed once. The leading ten clones occupy roughly 1.4% of the sample.

The germline V gene yields KGHSH for CDR1 and LQKENI for CDR2. V is reduced by 1 base and J by 2 bases, leaving a spacing of 4 bases between them. Including cysteine and phenylalanine, the CDR3 has 13 amino acids. CDR3 DNA is the only sequence kept; it has 39 bases, read in frame from the first base. The sample holds a few counts of this clone. Its antigen target is currently unknown. Nothing much larger sits one base from this clone, and base qualities are not available. Each donor gave one peripheral blood draw, averaging roughly 120 mL, which was collected into heparinised tubes. Naive, central memory, regulatory and stem cell-like memory CD4+ T cells were sorted on a BD FACSAria II using a panel including CD45RO, CCR7, CD25, CD127, CD95 and CD27. All sorted populations exceeded 95% purity. PBMCs were separated immediately by Lymphoprep density gradient centrifugation and were stained directly, without being cultured. To minimize batch effects, samples were stained and sorted in pairs, one healthy donor with one patient per experiment.

Sequenced material: central memory CD4+ T cells from blood. This clonotype was sampled from a man aged 18-30 years in good health. The rearrangement joined TRBV18 to TRBJ2-3; no D gene is confidently identified. The DNA sequence reads TGTGCCAGCTCACCACGGACCACAGATACGCAGTATTTT. The resulting protein is CASSPRTTDTQYF.